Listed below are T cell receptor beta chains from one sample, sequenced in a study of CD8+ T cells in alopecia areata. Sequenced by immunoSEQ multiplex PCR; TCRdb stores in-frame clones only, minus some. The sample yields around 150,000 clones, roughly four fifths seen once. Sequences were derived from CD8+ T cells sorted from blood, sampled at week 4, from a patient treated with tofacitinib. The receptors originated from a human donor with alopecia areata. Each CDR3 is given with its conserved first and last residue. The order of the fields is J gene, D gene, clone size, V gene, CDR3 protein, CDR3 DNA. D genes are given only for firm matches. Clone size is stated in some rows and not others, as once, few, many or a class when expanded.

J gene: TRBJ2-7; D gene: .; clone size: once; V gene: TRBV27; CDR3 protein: CASSLSVASEQYF; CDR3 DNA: TGTGCCAGCAGTTTGTCGGTAGCGAGCGAGCAGTACTTC
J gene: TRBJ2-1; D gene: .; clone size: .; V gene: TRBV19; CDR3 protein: CASSIVPGSDEQFF; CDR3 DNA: TGTGCCAGTAGTATAGTGCCCGGGTCGGACGAGCAGTTCTTC
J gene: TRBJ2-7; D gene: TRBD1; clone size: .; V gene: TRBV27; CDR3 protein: CASSPTPSGTGAEQYF; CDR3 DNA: TGTGCCAGCAGTCCAACCCCTTCGGGGACAGGGGCCGAGCAGTACTTC
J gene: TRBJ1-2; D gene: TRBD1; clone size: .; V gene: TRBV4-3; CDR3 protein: CASSQVGQAYGYTF; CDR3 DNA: TGCGCCAGCAGCCAAGTAGGACAGGCCTATGGCTACACCTTC
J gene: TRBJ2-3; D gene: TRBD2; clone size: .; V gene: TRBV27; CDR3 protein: CASSPGGPSNTQYF; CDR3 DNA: TGTGCCAGCAGCCCGGGGGGGCCTAGCAATACGCAGTATTTT
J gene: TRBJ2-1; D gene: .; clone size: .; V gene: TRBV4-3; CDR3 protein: CASSPGVANEQFF; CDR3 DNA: TGCGCCAGCAGCCCGGGGGTAGCCAATGAGCAGTTCTTC
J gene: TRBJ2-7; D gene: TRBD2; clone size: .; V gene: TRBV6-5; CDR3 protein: CASSYETSWTYEQYF; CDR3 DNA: TGTGCCAGCAGTTACGAGACTAGCTGGACCTACGAGCAGTACTTC
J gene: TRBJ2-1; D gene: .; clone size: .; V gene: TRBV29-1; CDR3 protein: CSVESGVGNEQFF; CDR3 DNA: TGCAGCGTTGAATCTGGGGTGGGCAATGAGCAGTTCTTC
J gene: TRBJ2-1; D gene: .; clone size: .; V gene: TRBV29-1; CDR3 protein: CSVDPYNEQFF; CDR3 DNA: TGCAGCGTTGATCCGTACAATGAGCAGTTCTTC
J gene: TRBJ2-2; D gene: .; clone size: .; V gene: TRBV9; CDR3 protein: CASSSAEGRMYEAGELFF; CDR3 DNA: TGTGCCAGCAGCTCCGCCGAGGGGCGGATGTATGAGGCCGGGGAGCTGTTTTTT
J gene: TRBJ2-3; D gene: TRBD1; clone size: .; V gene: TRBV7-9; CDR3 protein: CASSFSTGVLKDTQYF; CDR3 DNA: TGTGCCAGCAGCTTTTCTACAGGGGTTCTAAAAGATACGCAGTATTTT
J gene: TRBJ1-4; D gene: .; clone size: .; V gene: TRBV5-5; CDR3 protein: CASSLRSGLNEKLFF; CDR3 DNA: TGTGCCAGCAGCTTGCGATCCGGACTTAATGAAAAACTGTTTTTT
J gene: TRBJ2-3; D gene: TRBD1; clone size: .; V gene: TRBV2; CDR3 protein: CASSTGEYVDTQYF; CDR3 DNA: TGTGCCAGCTCGACAGGGGAGTATGTGGATACGCAGTATTTT
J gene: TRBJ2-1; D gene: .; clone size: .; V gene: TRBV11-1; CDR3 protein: CASSLTSGSIEQFF; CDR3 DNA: TGTGCCAGCAGCTTAACCTCAGGGTCTATTGAGCAGTTCTTC
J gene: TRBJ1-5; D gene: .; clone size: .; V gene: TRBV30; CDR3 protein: CAWKAAVFNQPQHF; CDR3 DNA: TGTGCCTGGAAGGCAGCAGTGTTCAATCAGCCCCAGCATTTT
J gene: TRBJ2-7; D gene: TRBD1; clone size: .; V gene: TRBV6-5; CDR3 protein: CASSYGQGSSYEQYF; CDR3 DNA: TGTGCCAGCAGTTATGGACAGGGATCCTCCTACGAGCAGTACTTC
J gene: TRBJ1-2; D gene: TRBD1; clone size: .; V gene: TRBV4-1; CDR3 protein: CASSQDPHRGGYGYTF; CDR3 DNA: TGCGCCAGCAGCCAAGATCCCCACAGGGGTGGCTATGGCTACACCTTC
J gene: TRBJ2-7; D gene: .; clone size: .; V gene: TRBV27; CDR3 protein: CASSPGGWEQYF; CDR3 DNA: TGTGCCAGCAGTCCCGGGGGATGGGAGCAGTACTTC
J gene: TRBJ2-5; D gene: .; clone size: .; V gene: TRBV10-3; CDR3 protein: CAISSPDGRQETQYF; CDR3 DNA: TGTGCCATCAGTTCCCCGGACGGCCGACAAGAGACCCAGTACTTC
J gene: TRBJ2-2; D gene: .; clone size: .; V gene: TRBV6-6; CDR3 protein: CASSWIGQMGPGELFF; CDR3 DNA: TGTGCCAGCAGTTGGATCGGACAGATGGGTCCCGGGGAGCTGTTTTTT
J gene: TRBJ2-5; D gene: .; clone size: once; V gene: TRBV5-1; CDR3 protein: CASSSEETVQETQYF; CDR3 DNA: TGCGCCAGCAGCTCCGAGGAGACAGTCCAAGAGACCCAGTACTTC
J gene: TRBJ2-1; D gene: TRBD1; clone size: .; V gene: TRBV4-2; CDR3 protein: CASSQRTGGPDEQFF; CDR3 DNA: TGTGCCAGCAGCCAACGTACAGGGGGCCCGGATGAGCAGTTCTTC
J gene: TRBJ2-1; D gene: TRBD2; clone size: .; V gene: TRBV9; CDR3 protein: CASSPSGGTYNEQFF; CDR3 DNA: TGTGCCAGCAGTCCGAGCGGGGGGACGTACAATGAGCAGTTCTTC
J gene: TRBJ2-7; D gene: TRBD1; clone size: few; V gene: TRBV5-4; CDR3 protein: CASSLGTGAYEQYF; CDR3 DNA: TGTGCCAGCAGCTTAGGGACAGGGGCCTACGAGCAGTACTTC